This T cell receptor (beta chain) stems from a study of blood T cell repertoires in COVID-19. Germline lookup yields CDR1 SGDLS and CDR2 YYNGEE. Between the trimmed V and J ends, which lost 0 bases and 4 bases, there was a span of 11 bases. The CDR3 contains 15 residues. The data were produced by immunoSEQ multiplex PCR, yet TCRdb's version contains in-frame clones alone and is incomplete. The sample lists around 300,000 clones, nearly 90% seen once, with just under 1% in the top ten. The source material was PBMCs or T cells enriched from blood (not recorded which). The chain joins TRBV9 to TRBJ1-5; possibly TRBD1 for D (6 bases). The clonotype comes from a woman in her thirties who had recovered from COVID-19. CDR3 residues: CASSVGQGRNQPQHF. The CDR3 coding sequence is TGTGCCAGCAGCGTAGGGCAGGGGAGAAATCAGCCCCAGCATTTT.